The 9 T cell receptor delta chains below were found in one sample sequenced in a study of γδ T cells in repeated Plasmodium falciparum infection. TCRdb fed the multiplex PCR reads to CATT. The sample consists of 90,000 or so delta-chain clones, 0.75% to 1% of them appearing once. Gammadelta T cells were flow-sorted from PBMC into Vgamma9/Vdelta2+ and Vdelta2-negative populations for bulk analysis. Sample: gamma-delta T cells from blood. The origin of the receptors is a pool of human donors (malaria-infected and uninfected, not separated).

Regarding this clone: A far larger clone lies a single base away; this is likely a read error. The same CDR3 can be traced to other DNA sequences in this sample. V and J are TRDV2 and TRDJ1; TRDD3 is a possible D gene (6 bases). The J gene is not listed in TCRdb, so it was assigned here from a DNA match to germline. The germline V gene has CDR1 GEAIGNYY and CDR2 EKD. Trimming shortened V by 3 bases and J by 2 bases, and 18 bases separated the two germline ends. This CDR3 has 16 amino acids. CDR3 DNA: TGTGCCTGTGACTCCCTGGGGCCCACCGGGACCGATAAACTCATCTTT. It is translated as CACDSLGPTGTDKLIF.

The chain carries TRDV2 and TRDJ1; TRDD3 aligns across 11 bases. TCRdb carries no J gene annotation; the J gene was assigned here by matching the DNA with germline. Germline CDR1 GEAIGNYY, CDR2 EKD. V gave up 0 bases and J gave up 3 bases; unmatched junction bases: 23. CDR3 length: 22 amino acids. CDR3: CACDTVSSRTWGIHRIADKLIF. The CDR3 coding sequence is TGTGCCTGTGACACCGTTAGTTCTCGTACCTGGGGGATACATCGTATAGCCGATAAACTCATCTTT.

Note on this clone: A read error likely explains this, since a far larger clone differs by one base. The sample holds other DNA sequences that translate to the same CDR3. This chain uses TRDV1 with TRDJ1, with D possibly TRDD3 on 5 matching bases. Here the J gene was assigned by germline matching of the DNA, as TCRdb has none. This CDR3 comprises 18 residues. Trimming pared 6 bases from V and 0 bases from J, leaving 23 bases between. Germline lookup yields CDR1 TSWWSYY and CDR2 QGS. The CDR3 nucleotides read TGTGCTCTTGGAGAGAGAAAATGGCTGGGATCCTACACCGATAAACTCATCTTT. Translating gives CALGERKWLGSYTDKLIF.

Regarding this clone: A far bigger clonotype differs at one base, so this is likely a read error. The sample contains more than one DNA sequence encoding this CDR3. The chain combines TRDV1 with TRDJ1; possibly TRDD3 for D (5 bases). Germline CDR1 is TSWWSYY and CDR2 is QGS. This CDR3 spans 22 amino acids. CDR3 coding DNA: TGTGCCCTTGGGGAACGAGGATGGTGTGAGTCCCACCCTTTACCTGCGACCGATAAACTCATCTTT. Translated: CALGERGWCESHPLPATDKLIF.

This clone was counted between two and nine times. A read error likely explains this, since a far larger clone differs by one base. Other DNA sequences within the sample encode an identical CDR3. The chain has TRDV2 and TRDJ1; 12 bases line up with TRDD3. The CDR3 totals 18 residues. Trimming cost V 1 base and J 1 base; bases outside gene matches: 9. Germline V lookup: CDR1 GEAIGNYY, CDR2 EKD. The CDR3 DNA follows: TGTGCCTGTGACACGATTACTGGGGGATACTCATCCACCGATAAACTCATCTTT. This translates into CACDTITGGYSSTDKLIF.

This clone turned up a few times. This sequence is one base from a far larger clone and is likely a read error. The same CDR3 arises from other DNA sequences in this sample as well. The rearrangement uses TRDV3 and TRDJ1; D gene unclear. The J gene, missing from TCRdb, was assigned here through DNA to germline matching. The V end lost 3 bases, the J end lost 2 bases, and 22 bases lay between the germline ends. The CDR3 totals 16 residues. Germline V lookup: CDR1 TVYSNPD, CDR2 GDNSRS (reference sequence). The CDR3 DNA sequence: TGTGCCTTCATCCGACCCTGTCGGGGTTATACCGATAAACTCATCTTT. This sequence encodes CAFIRPCRGYTDKLIF.

In this sample, this clone turned up many times. The protein given by TCRdb reflects a much larger clone and differs at residue 3 from this DNA's translation, likely from a read error; the protein shown is the DNA's translation. The chain links TRDV2 to TRDJ2, with a weak D call TRDD3 (6 bases). In the absence of a J gene in TCRdb, the DNA was matched to germline to assign it here. Looked up from germline, CDR1 is GEAIGNYY and CDR2 is EKD. The CDR3 consists of 13 residues. CDR3 sequence reads: CARDTWGTAQLFF. CDR3 in DNA: TGTGCCCGTGACACCTGGGGGACAGCACAACTCTTCTTT.

This clone was recorded a few times. The protein given by TCRdb reflects a much larger clone and differs at residue 10 from this DNA's translation, likely from a read error; the protein shown is the DNA's translation. The chain employs TRDV1 and TRDJ1, with D unresolved. No J gene was available from TCRdb, and it was assigned here by a germline match of the DNA. Deletions cut 0 bases from V and 7 bases from J, with 30 bases between. CDR3 length equals 20 residues. CDR1 TSWWSYY and CDR2 QGS come from the germline V gene. CDR3 residues: CALGELSTLHPCSTSTKLIF. CDR3 DNA: TGTGCTCTTGGGGAACTCTCTACACTACACCCTTGTAGTACTAGTACTAAACTCATCTTT.

In this sample, this clone turned up a few times. A far larger clone is only one base removed, so a read error is likely. At the DNA level, this CDR3 is encoded by other sequences in the same sample as well. This chain connects TRDV1 to TRDJ1, with TRDD2 identical over 9 bases. The ends lost 1 base at V and 0 bases at J; junction bases unmatched: 30. The CDR3 length is 25 residues. Germline values: CDR1 TSWWSYY, CDR2 QGS. CDR3: CALGEQPVLTFLHVLVDWYTDKLIF. The CDR3 region has the DNA TGTGCTCTTGGGGAACAACCTGTACTAACCTTCCTACACGTACTGGTTGATTGGTACACCGATAAACTCATCTTT.